Listed below are T cell receptor beta chains from one sample, sequenced in a study of blood T cell repertoires in COVID-19. Profiled with immunoSEQ multiplex PCR; TCRdb holds only in-frame clones, not every one. This table has about 220,000 clones, 80% to 90% appearing once. The sequenced sample consisted of peripheral blood. All receptors derive from a woman in her 70s with acute or convalescent COVID-19. CDR3s include the opening cysteine and the closing phenylalanine or tryptophan. Fields, in order: clone size, V gene, J gene, D gene, CDR3 protein, CDR3 DNA. The D gene is left open where the match is weak. Size tells how often a clone was seen (once, few, many) or the class of an expanded clone, and some rows leave it out.

many	TRBV5-4	TRBJ1-4	-	CASTNQDSSTNEKLFF	TGTGCCAGCACCAACCAGGATAGTTCAACTAATGAAAAACTGTTTTTT
once	TRBV5-1	TRBJ2-7	TRBD1	CASSADRGPYEQYF	TGCGCCAGCAGCGCGGACAGGGGCCCCTACGAGCAGTACTTC
-	TRBV29-1	TRBJ1-5	-	CSVGPVGNQPQHF	TGCAGCGTTGGTCCGGTCGGCAATCAGCCCCAGCATTTT
-	TRBV5-1	TRBJ1-4	-	CASSLEQPGEKLFF	TGCGCCAGCAGCTTGGAACAACCAGGGGAAAAACTGTTTTTT
-	TRBV4-2	TRBJ2-1	TRBD1	CASSQTGTDLNEQFF	TGTGCCAGCAGCCAAACCGGGACAGACTTAAATGAGCAGTTCTTC
-	TRBV6-6	TRBJ1-5	TRBD1	CASSPLPGLTGSNQPQHF	TGTGCCAGCAGTCCTTTACCGGGCTTGACAGGGAGCAATCAGCCCCAGCATTTT
-	TRBV5-4	TRBJ1-2	-	CASTRPGNGYTF	TGTGCCAGCACTCGGCCGGGAAATGGCTACACCTTC
-	TRBV4-3	TRBJ1-1	TRBD1	CASSQNYRGRNTEAFF	TGCGCCAGCAGCCAGAACTACAGGGGTCGCAACACTGAAGCTTTCTTT
few	TRBV28	TRBJ1-1	-	CASSLGGQLTEAFF	TGTGCCAGCAGTTTGGGTGGACAGCTCACTGAAGCTTTCTTT
-	TRBV7-2	TRBJ1-2	TRBD1	CASSPYGQGRLGYTF	TGTGCCAGCAGCCCTTACGGACAGGGCCGGCTGGGCTACACCTTC
-	TRBV3-1/TRBV3-2	TRBJ2-1	TRBD2	CASRLAGGPIDEQFF	TGTGCCAGCAGACTAGCGGGGGGGCCTATTGATGAGCAGTTCTTC
-	TRBV29-1	TRBJ1-3	-	CSVRDSRNTIYF	TGCAGCGTACGGGACTCTCGGAACACCATATATTTT
-	TRBV4-2	TRBJ1-1	TRBD1	CASSQEGTGGRKAFF	TGTGCCAGCAGCCAAGAAGGGACAGGGGGCAGGAAAGCTTTCTTT
-	TRBV6-1	TRBJ1-2	TRBD1	CASSERQGGGYTF	TGTGCCAGCAGTGAGCGACAGGGAGGAGGCTACACCTTC
many	TRBV5-1	TRBJ2-3	TRBD2	CASSLGLVTDTQYF	TGCGCCAGCAGCTTAGGACTAGTCACAGATACGCAGTATTTT
-	TRBV6-2/TRBV6-3	TRBJ2-1	TRBD2	CASSYFGLAGVGSSYNEQFF	TGTGCCAGCAGTTACTTCGGACTAGCGGGGGTTGGTAGCTCCTACAATGAGCAGTTCTTC
once	TRBV15	TRBJ2-7	-	CATSAGTSYEQYF	TGTGCCACCAGTGCCGGGACTTCCTACGAGCAGTACTTC
-	TRBV5-8	TRBJ2-3	TRBD1	CASSRWAGGTSYTDTQYF	TGTGCCAGCAGCCGTTGGGCAGGGGGAACGTCCTACACAGATACGCAGTATTTT
-	TRBV28	TRBJ2-3	-	CASSFEGLPDTQYF	TGTGCCAGCAGTTTTGAGGGCCTTCCAGATACGCAGTATTTT
-	TRBV6-5	TRBJ1-4	-	CASSPRGLNEKLFF	TGTGCCAGCAGTCCCCGCGGACTTAATGAAAAACTGTTTTTT
-	TRBV4-3	TRBJ2-2	TRBD2	CASSQDLGGGVTGELFF	TGCGCCAGCAGCCAAGATTTAGGCGGGGGAGTCACCGGGGAGCTGTTTTTT
once	TRBV5-1	TRBJ1-1	TRBD1	CASSPGQGLNTEAFF	TGCGCCAGCAGCCCAGGACAGGGCCTGAACACTGAAGCTTTCTTT
-	TRBV19	TRBJ1-4	-	CASGTYEKLFF	TGTGCCAGCGGGACATATGAAAAACTGTTTTTT